This is a list of T cell receptor beta chains from one sample in a study of blood T cell repertoires in COVID-19. Here immunoSEQ multiplex PCR was the method, and the copy in TCRdb shows in-frame clones only, minus some. Seen here are 150,000 to 200,000 clones, roughly nine tenths observed once, and the top ten hold roughly 7.3%. Sample: PBMCs or T cells enriched from blood (not recorded which). These receptor sequences come from a woman aged 50 to 60 who had recovered from COVID-19. CDR3s leave out the opening cysteine and the closing phenylalanine or tryptophan. A row's size may be missing; if present it is once, few, many or a size class.

cdr3_aa: ASKKPGQRTTYEQY; clone_size: .; v_call: TRBV28
cdr3_aa: ASSSDRGTNEKLF; clone_size: .; v_call: TRBV19
cdr3_aa: ASSPYPPTATNEKLF; clone_size: few; v_call: TRBV19
cdr3_aa: SASRGRLTNYGYT; clone_size: .; v_call: TRBV20-1
cdr3_aa: SVAGQGGEQY; clone_size: .; v_call: TRBV29-1
cdr3_aa: ASVWDRGRTEAF; clone_size: .; v_call: TRBV19
cdr3_aa: ASEGTGGADYGYT; clone_size: .; v_call: TRBV9
cdr3_aa: ASSPYGTGSSDTEAF; clone_size: .; v_call: TRBV11-2
cdr3_aa: ASSYGLAGAYEQY; clone_size: .; v_call: TRBV6-5
cdr3_aa: ASSQILTTGDQETQY; clone_size: .; v_call: TRBV4-3
cdr3_aa: ASSIGGRAGIETQY; clone_size: .; v_call: TRBV19
cdr3_aa: ASSYSGTPFTDTQY; clone_size: .; v_call: TRBV5-6
cdr3_aa: ASSLATPGEGYSYT; clone_size: .; v_call: TRBV27
cdr3_aa: ASSEGSGRSDTQY; clone_size: .; v_call: TRBV18
cdr3_aa: ASSMDRGATEAF; clone_size: .; v_call: TRBV19
cdr3_aa: AWSPDRGNQPQH; clone_size: .; v_call: TRBV30